These T cell receptor beta chains were read from a single sample in a study of cytomegalovirus exposure and HLA in healthy donors. Assay used: immunoSEQ multiplex PCR; TCRdb lists only in-frame clones, some missing. The profile shows around 300,000 clones, approximately 90% of them singletons. The material sequenced was PBMCs. Receptors were obtained from a woman aged 18-29 years in good health and CMV-seronegative. The CDR3 runs from the conserved cysteine through the conserved F or W. The D gene is left open where the match is weak. Not all rows give a size; the values are once, few, many and, for expanded clones, a class.

j_gene,v_gene,d_gene,abundance,CDR3aa,CDR3nt
TRBJ2-2,TRBV6-4,TRBD1,-,CASSPGTETGELFF,TGTGCCAGCAGTCCCGGGACAGAGACCGGGGAGCTGTTTTTT
TRBJ1-4,TRBV7-9,TRBD1,-,CASSSSGRQGSEKLFF,TGTGCCAGCAGCTCTAGTGGGCGACAGGGGAGTGAAAAACTGTTTTTT
TRBJ2-5,TRBV2,-,-,CASIREAGAGEQYF,TGTGCCAGCATCAGGGAGGCGGGGGCGGGGGAGCAGTACTTC
TRBJ2-3,TRBV7-6,TRBD1,-,CASSSWTGTADTQYF,TGTGCCAGCAGCTCCTGGACAGGGACTGCAGATACGCAGTATTTT
TRBJ1-4,TRBV30,-,-,CAWSVNSGEKLFF,TGTGCCTGGAGTGTAAATTCGGGAGAAAAACTGTTTTTT
TRBJ2-2,TRBV29-1,-,-,CSVDVRGRTGELFF,TGCAGCGTTGACGTCCGGGGTCGCACCGGGGAGCTGTTTTTT
TRBJ1-5,TRBV19,-,few,CASTPGGRQPQHF,TGTGCCAGTACCCCGGGAGGCAGGCAGCCCCAGCATTTT
TRBJ2-1,TRBV6-6,-,-,CASNPGAYPPSPFF,TGTGCCAGCAACCCCGGAGCGTACCCGCCGTCCCCGTTCTTC
TRBJ1-5,TRBV11-2,-,-,CASSSAPGWTQHF,TGTGCCAGCAGCTCCGCGCCGGGATGGACCCAGCATTTT
TRBJ1-3,TRBV2,-,-,CANLGTKAGGNTIYF,TGTGCCAACCTAGGGACAAAAGCGGGGGGAAACACCATATATTTT
TRBJ2-7,TRBV4-2,TRBD2,-,CASSPTSGENYEQYF,TGTGCCAGCAGTCCTACTAGCGGGGAGAACTACGAGCAGTACTTC
TRBJ2-7,TRBV29-1,-,-,CSAHGDKETDRYF,TGCAGCGCCCACGGGGACAAGGAGACCGATCGGTACTTC
TRBJ2-7,TRBV7-3,-,-,CASSLMAGLIYEQYF,TGTGCCAGCAGCTTAATGGCAGGGCTAATCTACGAGCAGTACTTC
TRBJ1-3,TRBV2,-,once,CARRLSSGNTIYF,TGTGCCAGGCGACTGTCCTCTGGAAACACCATATATTTT
TRBJ1-1,TRBV5-4,TRBD1,few,CASSRGQGYTEAFF,TGTGCCAGCAGCCGTGGACAGGGTTACACTGAAGCTTTCTTT
TRBJ2-7,TRBV13,-,once,CASSPQGIRYEQYF,TGTGCCAGCAGCCCCCAGGGGATCAGATACGAGCAGTACTTC
TRBJ1-3,TRBV27,-,-,CASSLNGIAYSGNTIYF,TGTGCCAGCAGTTTAAACGGGATTGCTTACTCTGGAAACACCATATATTTT
TRBJ1-5,TRBV19,-,-,CASSIVGSYYSNQPQHF,TGTGCCAGTAGTATAGTGGGCAGCTATTATAGCAATCAGCCCCAGCATTTT
TRBJ1-1,TRBV19,-,-,CASSIDAGLGTEAFF,TGTGCCAGTAGTATAGATGCGGGGTTGGGGACTGAAGCTTTCTTT
TRBJ1-3,TRBV29-1,-,-,CSTQGDSSGNTIYF,TGCAGCACCCAGGGTGATAGCTCTGGAAACACCATATATTTT
TRBJ1-6,TRBV30,TRBD1,-,CAWNRGDRGHSPLHF,TGTGCCTGGAACAGGGGGGACAGGGGTCATTCACCCCTCCACTTT
TRBJ2-7,TRBV10-3,-,-,CATTGFGNYEQYF,TGTGCCACCACAGGGTTCGGTAACTACGAGCAGTACTTC
TRBJ2-5,TRBV7-3,TRBD2,-,CSSSSRGGTSRETQYF,TGTTCCAGCAGCTCCAGAGGGGGGACTAGTAGAGAGACCCAGTACTTC
TRBJ1-2,TRBV4-2,-,-,CASSQEEDSGYTF,TGTGCCAGCAGCCAAGAAGAGGACTCCGGCTACACCTTC
TRBJ2-7,TRBV5-1,-,once,CASSEGAYEQYF,TGCGCCAGCAGTGAGGGGGCCTACGAGCAGTACTTC
TRBJ2-7,TRBV2,-,once,CASSRYYEQYF,TGTGCCAGCAGTCGTTACTACGAGCAGTACTTC
TRBJ2-7,TRBV5-1,TRBD2,once,CASSSRGLAGGSSYEQYF,TGCGCCAGCAGCTCGAGGGGACTAGCGGGGGGGAGCTCCTACGAGCAGTACTTC
TRBJ2-1,TRBV19,-,-,CASSSPPVTEQFF,TGTGCCAGTAGTAGCCCGCCGGTTACTGAGCAGTTCTTC
TRBJ2-3,TRBV7-2,TRBD2,once,CASSPWTSGGSDAQYF,TGTGCCAGCAGCCCATGGACTAGCGGGGGGTCAGATGCGCAGTATTTT
TRBJ1-1,TRBV5-1,TRBD1,-,CASSQTGPNTEAFF,TGCGCCAGCAGCCAGACAGGGCCGAACACTGAAGCTTTCTTT